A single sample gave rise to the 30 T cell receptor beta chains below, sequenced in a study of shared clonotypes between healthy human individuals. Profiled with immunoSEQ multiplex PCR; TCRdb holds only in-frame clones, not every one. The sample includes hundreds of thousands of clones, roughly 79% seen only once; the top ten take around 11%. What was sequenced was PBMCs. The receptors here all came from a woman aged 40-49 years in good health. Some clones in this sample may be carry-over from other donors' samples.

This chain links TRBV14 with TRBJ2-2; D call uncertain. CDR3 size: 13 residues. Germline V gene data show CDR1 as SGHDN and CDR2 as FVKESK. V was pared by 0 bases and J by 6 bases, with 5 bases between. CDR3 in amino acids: CASSQELAGELFF. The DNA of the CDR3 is TGTGCCAGCAGCCAAGAGTTGGCCGGGGAGCTGTTTTTT. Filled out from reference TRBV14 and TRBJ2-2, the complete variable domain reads EAGVTQFPSHSVIEKGQTVTLRCDPISGHDNLYWYRRVMGKEIKFLLHFVKESKQDESGMPNNRFLAERTGGTYSTLKVQPAELEDSGVYFCASSQELAGELFFGEGSRLTVL.

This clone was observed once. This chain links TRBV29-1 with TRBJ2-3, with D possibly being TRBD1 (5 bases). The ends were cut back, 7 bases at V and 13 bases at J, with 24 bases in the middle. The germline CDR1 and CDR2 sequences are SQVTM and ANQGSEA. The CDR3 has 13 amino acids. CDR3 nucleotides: TGCAGCGGCGGACAATTCGGAACCTCACTTAAGTATTTT. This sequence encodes CSGGQFGTSLKYF.

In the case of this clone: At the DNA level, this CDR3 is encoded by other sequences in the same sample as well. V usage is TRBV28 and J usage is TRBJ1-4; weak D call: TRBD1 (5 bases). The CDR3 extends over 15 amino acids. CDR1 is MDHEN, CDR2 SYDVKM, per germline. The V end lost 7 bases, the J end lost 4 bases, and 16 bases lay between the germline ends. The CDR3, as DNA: TGTGCCAGCACCCTCGCGGGGCAGGGTAATGAAAAACTGTTTTTT. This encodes CASTLAGQGNEKLFF.

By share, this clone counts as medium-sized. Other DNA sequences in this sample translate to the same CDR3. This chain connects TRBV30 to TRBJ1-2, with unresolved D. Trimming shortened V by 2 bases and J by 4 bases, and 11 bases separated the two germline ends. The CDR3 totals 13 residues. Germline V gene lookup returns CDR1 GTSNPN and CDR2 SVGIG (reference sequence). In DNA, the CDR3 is TGTGCCTGGAGTCCTGGCTTAAGCTATGGCTACACCTTC. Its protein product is CAWSPGLSYGYTF.

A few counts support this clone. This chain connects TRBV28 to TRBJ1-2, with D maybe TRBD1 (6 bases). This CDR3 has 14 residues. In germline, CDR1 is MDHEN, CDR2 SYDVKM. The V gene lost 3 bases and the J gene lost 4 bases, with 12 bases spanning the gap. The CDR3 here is CASSFAGGGYGYTF. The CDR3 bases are TGTGCCAGCAGTTTTGCTGGAGGGGGCTATGGCTACACCTTC.

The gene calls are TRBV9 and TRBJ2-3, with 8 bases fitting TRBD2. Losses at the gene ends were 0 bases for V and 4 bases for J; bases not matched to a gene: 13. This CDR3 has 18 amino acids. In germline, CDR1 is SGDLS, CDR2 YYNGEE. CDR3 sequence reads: CASSVGSRGGRTADTQYF. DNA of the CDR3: TGTGCCAGCAGCGTAGGGAGCCGTGGCGGGAGGACGGCAGATACGCAGTATTTT.

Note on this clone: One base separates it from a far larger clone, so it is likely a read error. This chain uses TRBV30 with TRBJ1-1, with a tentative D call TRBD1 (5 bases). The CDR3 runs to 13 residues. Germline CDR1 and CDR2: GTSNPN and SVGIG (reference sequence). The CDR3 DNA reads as TGTGCCTGGAGTATAGACAGTGGGACTGAAGCTTCCTTT. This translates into CAWSIDSGTEASF.

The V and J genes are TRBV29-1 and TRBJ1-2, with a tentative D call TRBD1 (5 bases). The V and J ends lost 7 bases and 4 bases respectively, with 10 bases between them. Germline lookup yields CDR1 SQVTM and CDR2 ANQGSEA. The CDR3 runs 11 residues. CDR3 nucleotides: TGCAGCGCCCCCGACAGCTATGGCTACACCTTC. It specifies CSAPDSYGYTF.

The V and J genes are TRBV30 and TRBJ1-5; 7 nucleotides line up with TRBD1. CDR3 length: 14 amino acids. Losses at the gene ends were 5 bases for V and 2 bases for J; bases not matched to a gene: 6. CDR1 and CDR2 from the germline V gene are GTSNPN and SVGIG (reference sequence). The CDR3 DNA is TGTGCCTGGGGGACAGCTGGGGGCAATCAGCCCCAGCATTTT. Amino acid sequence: CAWGTAGGNQPQHF.

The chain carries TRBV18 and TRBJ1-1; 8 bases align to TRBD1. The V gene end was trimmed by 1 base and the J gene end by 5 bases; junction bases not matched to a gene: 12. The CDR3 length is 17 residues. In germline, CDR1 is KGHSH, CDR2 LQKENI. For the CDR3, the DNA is TGTGCCAGCTCACCACGTTTAGACAGGGGAATCCAAACTGAAGCTTTCTTT. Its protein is CASSPRLDRGIQTEAFF.

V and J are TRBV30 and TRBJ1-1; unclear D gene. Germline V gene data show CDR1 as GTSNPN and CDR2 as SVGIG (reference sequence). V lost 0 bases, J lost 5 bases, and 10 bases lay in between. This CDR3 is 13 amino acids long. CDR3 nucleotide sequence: TGTGCCTGGAGTGTGGGCAGTTCGACTGAAGCTTTCTTT. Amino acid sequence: CAWSVGSSTEAFF. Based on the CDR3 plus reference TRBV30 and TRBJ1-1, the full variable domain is SQTIHQWPATLVQPVGSPLSLECTVEGTSNPNLYWYRQAAGRGLQLLFYSVGIGQISSEVPQNLSASRPQDRQFILSSKKLLLSDSGFYLCAWSVGSSTEAFFGQGTRLTVV.

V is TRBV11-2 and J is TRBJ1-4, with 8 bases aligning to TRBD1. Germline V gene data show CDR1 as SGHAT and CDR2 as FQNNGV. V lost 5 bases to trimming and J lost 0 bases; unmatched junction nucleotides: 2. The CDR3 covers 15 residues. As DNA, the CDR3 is TGTGCCAGCAGCGGACAGGGTGCAACTAATGAAAAACTGTTTTTT. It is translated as CASSGQGATNEKLFF.

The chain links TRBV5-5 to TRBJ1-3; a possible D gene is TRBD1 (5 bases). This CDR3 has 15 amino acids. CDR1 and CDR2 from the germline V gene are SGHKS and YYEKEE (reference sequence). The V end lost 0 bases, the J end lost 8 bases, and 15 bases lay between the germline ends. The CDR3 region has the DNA TGTGCCAGCAGCTTGGCCGGGCAGGGAATTGACACCATATATTTT. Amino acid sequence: CASSLAGQGIDTIYF.

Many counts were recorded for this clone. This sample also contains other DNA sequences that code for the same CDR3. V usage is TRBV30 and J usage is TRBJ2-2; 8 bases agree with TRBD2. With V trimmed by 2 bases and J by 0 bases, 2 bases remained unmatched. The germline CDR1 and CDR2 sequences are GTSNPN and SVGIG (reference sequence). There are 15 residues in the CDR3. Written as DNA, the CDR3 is TGTGCCTGGAGTCCGGGACTAGCGAACACCGGGGAGCTGTTTTTT. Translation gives CAWSPGLANTGELFF.

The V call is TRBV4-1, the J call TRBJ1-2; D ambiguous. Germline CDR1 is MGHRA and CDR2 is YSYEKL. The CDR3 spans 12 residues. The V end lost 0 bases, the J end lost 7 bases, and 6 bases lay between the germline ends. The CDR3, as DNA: TGCGCCAGCAGCCAAGATTCCAGTGGCTACACCTTC. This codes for CASSQDSSGYTF.

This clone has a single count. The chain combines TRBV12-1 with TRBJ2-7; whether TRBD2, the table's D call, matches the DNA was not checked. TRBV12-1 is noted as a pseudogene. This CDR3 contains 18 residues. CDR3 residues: CASSFKPRCGLNTYEQYF. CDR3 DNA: TGTGCCAGCAGCTTTAAGCCTCGGTGCGGGCTAAACACCTACGAGCAGTACTTC.

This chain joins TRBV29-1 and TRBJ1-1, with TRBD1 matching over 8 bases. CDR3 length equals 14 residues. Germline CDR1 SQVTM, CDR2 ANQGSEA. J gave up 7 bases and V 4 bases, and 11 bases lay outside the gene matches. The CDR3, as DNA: TGCAGCGTTGTGGTCAGGGGGCAGGGTGGTGAAGCTTTCTTT. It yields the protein CSVVVRGQGGEAFF.

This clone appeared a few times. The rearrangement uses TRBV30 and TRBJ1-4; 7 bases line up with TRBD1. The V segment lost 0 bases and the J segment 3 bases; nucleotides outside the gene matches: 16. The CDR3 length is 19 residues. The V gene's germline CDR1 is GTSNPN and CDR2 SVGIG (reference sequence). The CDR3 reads CAWSVRPGQSTLANEKLFF. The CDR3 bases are TGTGCCTGGAGTGTTCGGCCGGGACAGTCAACGTTAGCTAATGAAAAACTGTTTTTT.

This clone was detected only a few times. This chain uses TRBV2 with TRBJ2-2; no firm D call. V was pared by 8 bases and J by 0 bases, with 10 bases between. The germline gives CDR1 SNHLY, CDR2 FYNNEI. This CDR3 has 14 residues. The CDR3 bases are TGTGCCAGCGACTCCCCGACGAACACCGGGGAGCTGTTTTTT. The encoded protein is CASDSPTNTGELFF.

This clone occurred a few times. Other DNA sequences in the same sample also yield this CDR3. CDR3 residues: CASSEARGAGQPQHF. CDR3 coding DNA: TGTGCCAGCAGTGAAGCGCGGGGCGCGGGGCAGCCCCAGCATTTT. The V call is TRBV2, the J call TRBJ1-5; the D gene is possibly TRBD1 (5 bases). This CDR3 contains 15 residues. Trimming took off 0 bases at V and 7 bases at J, with 13 bases between the two ends. Germline V CDR1 and CDR2: SNHLY, FYNNEI. The full variable domain, in which reference TRBV2 and TRBJ1-5 provide the parts outside the CDR3, is EPEVTQTPSHQVTQMGQEVILRCVPISNHLYFYWYRQILGQKVEFLVSFYNNEISEKSEIFDDQFSVERPDGSNFTLKIRSTKLEDSAMYFCASSEARGAGQPQHFGDGTRLSIL.

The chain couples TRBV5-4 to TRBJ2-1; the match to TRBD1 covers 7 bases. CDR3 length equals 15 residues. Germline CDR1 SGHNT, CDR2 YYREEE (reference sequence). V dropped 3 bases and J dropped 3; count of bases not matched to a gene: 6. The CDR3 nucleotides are TGTGCCAGCAGCTCGAACAGGGGCAACTACAATGAGCAGTTCTTC. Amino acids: CASSSNRGNYNEQFF.

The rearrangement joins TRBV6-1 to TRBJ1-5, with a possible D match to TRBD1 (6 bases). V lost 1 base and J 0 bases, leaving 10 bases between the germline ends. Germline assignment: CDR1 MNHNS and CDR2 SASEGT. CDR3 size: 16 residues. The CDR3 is CASSEGKGGSNQPQHF. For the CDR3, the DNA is TGTGCCAGCAGTGAAGGGAAGGGGGGTAGCAATCAGCCCCAGCATTTT.

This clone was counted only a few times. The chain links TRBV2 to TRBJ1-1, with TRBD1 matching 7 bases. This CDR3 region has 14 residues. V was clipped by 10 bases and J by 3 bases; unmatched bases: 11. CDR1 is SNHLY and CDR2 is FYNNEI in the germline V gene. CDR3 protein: CATRRGGLDTEAFF. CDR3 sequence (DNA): TGTGCCACCCGGAGAGGGGGCTTGGACACTGAAGCTTTCTTT.

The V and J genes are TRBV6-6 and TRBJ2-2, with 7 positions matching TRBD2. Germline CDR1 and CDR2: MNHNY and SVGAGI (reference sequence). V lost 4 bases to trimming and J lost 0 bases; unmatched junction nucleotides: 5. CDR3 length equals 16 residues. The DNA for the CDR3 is TGTGCCAGCAGTTCCCCGGGGGGAGCGAACACCGGGGAGCTGTTTTTT. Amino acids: CASSSPGGANTGELFF.

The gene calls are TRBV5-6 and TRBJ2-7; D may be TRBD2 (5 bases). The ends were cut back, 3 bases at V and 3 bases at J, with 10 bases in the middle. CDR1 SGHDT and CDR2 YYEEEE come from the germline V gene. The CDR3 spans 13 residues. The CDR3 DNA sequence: TGTGCCAGCAGCTACGCCGGGAACTACGAGCAGTACTTC. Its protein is CASSYAGNYEQYF.

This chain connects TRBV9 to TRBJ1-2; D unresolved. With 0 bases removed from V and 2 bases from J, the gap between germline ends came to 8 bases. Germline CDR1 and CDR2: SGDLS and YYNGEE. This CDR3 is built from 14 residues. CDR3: CASSVDDGNYGYTF. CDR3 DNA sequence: TGTGCCAGCAGCGTAGATGACGGAAACTATGGCTACACCTTC.

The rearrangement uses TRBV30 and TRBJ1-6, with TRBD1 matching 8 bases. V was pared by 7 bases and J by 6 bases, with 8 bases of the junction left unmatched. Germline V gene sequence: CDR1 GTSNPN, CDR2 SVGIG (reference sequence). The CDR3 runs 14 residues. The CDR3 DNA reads TGTGCCTCCCCGGGACAGGAGGCTAATTCACCCCTCCACTTT. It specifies CASPGQEANSPLHF. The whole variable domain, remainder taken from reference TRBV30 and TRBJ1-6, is SQTIHQWPATLVQPVGSPLSLECTVEGTSNPNLYWYRQAAGRGLQLLFYSVGIGQISSEVPQNLSASRPQDRQFILSSKKLLLSDSGFYLCASPGQEANSPLHFGNGTRLTVT.

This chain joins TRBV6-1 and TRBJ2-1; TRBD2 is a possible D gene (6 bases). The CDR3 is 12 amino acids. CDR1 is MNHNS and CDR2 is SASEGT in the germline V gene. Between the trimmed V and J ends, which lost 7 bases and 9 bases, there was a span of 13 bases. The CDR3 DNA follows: TGTGCCAGCACCGGGGGAGCTGGTGAGCAGTTCTTC. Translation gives CASTGGAGEQFF.

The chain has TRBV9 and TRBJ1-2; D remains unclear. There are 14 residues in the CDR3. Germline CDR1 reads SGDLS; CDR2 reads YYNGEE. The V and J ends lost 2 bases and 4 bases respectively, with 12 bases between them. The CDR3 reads CASSVEPDSYGYTF. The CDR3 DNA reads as TGTGCCAGCAGCGTTGAACCGGACTCCTATGGCTACACCTTC.

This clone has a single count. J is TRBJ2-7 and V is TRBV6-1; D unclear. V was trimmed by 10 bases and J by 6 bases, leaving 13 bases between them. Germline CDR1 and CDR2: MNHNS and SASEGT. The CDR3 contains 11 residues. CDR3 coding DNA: TGTGCCACCCCCTCCTTCGGCGAGCAGTACTTC. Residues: CATPSFGEQYF.